This entry lists 27 T cell receptor beta chains sequenced from one sample in a study of response to subunit inactivated influenza vaccine. In TCRdb, the RT-PCR reads were re-called with MiXCR into one record per CDR3 protein. In the table there are about 170,000 distinct CDR3 sequences, roughly 10% of which are singletons. This material consisted of CD8+ T cells sorted from PBMCs, taken around 25 months after vaccination. The origin of the receptors is a man aged 45-69 years who received an inactivated influenza vaccine.

This clonotype was observed a few times. V gene TRBV4-3 combines with J gene TRBJ2-7; 7 bases line up with TRBD2. V trimming: 3 bases; J trimming: 3 bases; junction bases outside the gene matches: 5. The CDR3 consists of 14 residues. The germline V gene has CDR1 LGHNA and CDR2 YSLEER. CDR3 loop: CASSHVGEGYEQYF. DNA for the CDR3: TGCGCCAGCAGCCACGTAGGGGAGGGCTACGAGCAGTACTTC.

This chain links TRBV5-5 with TRBJ2-7; 7 bases map to TRBD2. This CDR3 is 12 amino acids long. The germline CDR1 and CDR2 sequences are SGHKS and YYEKEE (reference sequence). V dropped 6 bases and J dropped 5; count of bases not matched to a gene: 5. The CDR3 protein is CASKGGTNEQYF. CDR3 bases: TGTGCCAGCAAGGGCGGGACTAACGAGCAGTACTTC.

The V and J genes are TRBV28 and TRBJ2-2; tentative D call: TRBD1 (6 bases). Germline assignment: CDR1 MDHEN and CDR2 SYDVKM. The germline V and J ends were trimmed by 0 bases and 5 bases, with 13 bases remaining between them. The CDR3 has 16 amino acids. CDR3 nucleotides: TGTGCCAGCAGTTTATGGTGGACAGCAAAAACCGGGGAGCTGTTTTTT. Amino acids: CASSLWWTAKTGELFF.

This clonotype was found a few times. The chain links TRBV6-5 to TRBJ2-3; D is perhaps TRBD2 (6 bases). In germline, CDR1 is MNHEY, CDR2 SVGAGI. This CDR3 contains 14 residues. The V gene lost 2 bases and the J gene lost 4 bases, with 10 bases spanning the gap. The DNA of the CDR3 is TGTGCCAGCAGTTACAAGGCTAGCGCAGATACGCAGTATTTT. It yields the protein CASSYKASADTQYF.

V usage is TRBV7-9 and J usage is TRBJ1-1; D unclear. Trimming left V 2 bases short and J 3 bases short, with 4 bases between. The CDR3 spans 12 residues. Germline CDR1 and CDR2: SEHNR and FQNEAQ (reference sequence). The CDR3 DNA is TGTGCCAGCAGCTTAATCGACACTGAAGCTTTCTTT. Its protein is CASSLIDTEAFF.

This clonotype was seen repeatedly, ten times or more. V gene TRBV7-8 combines with J gene TRBJ2-1; 13 bases are shared with TRBD2. In germline, CDR1 is SGHVS, CDR2 FQNEAQ. V dropped 5 bases and J dropped 7; count of bases not matched to a gene: 5. CDR3 size: 15 residues. The CDR3 loop reads CASSRGTSGENEQFF. CDR3 bases: TGTGCCAGCAGCCGAGGGACTAGCGGGGAAAATGAGCAGTTCTTC.

The CDR3 region is CASSLSLAASYNEQFF. The CDR3 region has the DNA TGTGCCAGCAGTTTAAGCCTAGCGGCCTCTTACAATGAGCAGTTCTTC. The chain couples TRBV27 to TRBJ2-1; 7 bases agree with TRBD2. The CDR3 is 16 amino acids. Germline CDR1 MNHEY, CDR2 SMNVEV (reference sequence). J gave up 4 bases and V 2 bases, and 8 bases lay outside the gene matches.

The table lists this clonotype with a few counts. This chain uses TRBV14 with TRBJ2-1; tentative D call: TRBD2 (5 bases). This CDR3 is 16 amino acids long. CDR1 and CDR2 (germline): SGHDN, FVKESK. V was pared by 0 bases and J by 6 bases, with 15 bases between. CDR3 sequence: CASSQDLGGWGNEQFF. CDR3 bases: TGTGCCAGCAGCCAAGATCTTGGAGGCTGGGGCAATGAGCAGTTCTTC.

The table lists this clonotype with many counts. The genes are TRBV12-3 or TRBV12-4 and TRBJ1-2; no definite D call. Trimming pared 5 bases from V and 7 bases from J, leaving 14 bases between. CDR3 length: 13 amino acids. The CDR3 spells CASSPGERPGYTF. The CDR3 DNA is TGTGCCAGCAGTCCCGGGGAGCGGCCTGGCTACACCTTC.

At least ten counts were recorded for this clonotype. The chain carries TRBV12-3 or TRBV12-4 and TRBJ2-1; 7 nucleotides match TRBD2. With 1 base clipped from V and 8 bases from J, the junction kept 2 bases outside the gene matches. This CDR3 has 13 residues. The CDR3 spells CASSLVTSDEQFF. DNA for the CDR3: TGTGCCAGCAGTTTAGTAACTAGCGATGAGCAGTTCTTC.

A single count supports this clonotype. CDR3 nucleotide sequence: TGTGCCAGCAGCCCCTGGGACAGTATGAACACTGAAGCTTTCTTT. Amino acid sequence: CASSPWDSMNTEAFF. This chain uses TRBV9 with TRBJ1-1; 7 nucleotides line up with TRBD1. Looked up from germline, CDR1 is SGDLS and CDR2 is YYNGEE. This CDR3 has 15 residues. J lost 0 bases, V lost 4 bases, and 6 bases had no gene match.

The V and J genes are TRBV7-9 and TRBJ2-1; 7 bases are a match to TRBD1. Per the germline V gene, CDR1 is SEHNR and CDR2 is FQNEAQ (reference sequence). V was clipped by 1 base and J by 4 bases; unmatched bases: 4. This CDR3 contains 15 residues. The CDR3 spells CASSLGGGQYNEQFF. The CDR3 DNA follows: TGTGCCAGCAGCTTAGGAGGGGGACAGTACAATGAGCAGTTCTTC.

This clonotype has at least ten counts. V gene TRBV6-1 combines with J gene TRBJ1-2, with D hard to call. V was pared by 4 bases and J by 7 bases, with 16 bases between. Germline V gives CDR1 MNHNS, CDR2 SASEGT. The CDR3 contains 14 residues. The CDR3 spells CASSGYRAVAGYTF. Here the CDR3 DNA reads TGTGCCAGCAGTGGATACCGGGCTGTAGCTGGCTACACCTTC.

The V call is TRBV7-9, the J call TRBJ1-1; D is perhaps TRBD1 (5 bases). Germline V gene data show CDR1 as SEHNR and CDR2 as FQNEAQ (reference sequence). This CDR3 is built from 14 residues. Trimming took off 5 bases at V and 1 base at J, with 11 bases between the two ends. CDR3 amino acids: CASSKRTTNTEAFF. DNA of the CDR3: TGTGCCAGCAGCAAGCGGACAACGAACACTGAAGCTTTCTTT.

The chain carries TRBV20-1 and TRBJ2-7; no reliable D call. Germline V CDR1 and CDR2: DFQATT, SNEGSKA (reference sequence). V shed 0 bases and J shed 5 bases, with 17 bases lying between them. The CDR3 is 15 amino acids. CDR3 bases: TGCAGTGCTAGAGATGCCCCTCGTGACACCGACGAGCAGTACTTC. Translating gives CSARDAPRDTDEQYF.

The gene calls are TRBV3-1 and TRBJ2-3, with D possibly matching TRBD2 (5 bases). V lost 1 base and J lost 0, with 8 bases in between. There are 15 residues in the CDR3. CDR1 is LGHDT and CDR2 is YNNKEL in the germline V gene (reference sequence). The DNA of the CDR3 is TGTGCCAGCAGCCAAGGAGGGTTCAGCACAGATACGCAGTATTTT. Its protein product is CASSQGGFSTDTQYF.

The V gene is TRBV27, the J gene TRBJ2-7; D not certain. The V end was cut by 4 bases, the J end by 3 bases, with 10 bases between. The length of the CDR3 is 13 residues. Germline loops: CDR1 MNHEY, CDR2 SMNVEV (reference sequence). The CDR3 sequence is CASSYILGYEQYF. CDR3 bases: TGTGCCAGCAGTTACATTTTGGGCTACGAGCAGTACTTC.

The chain carries TRBV6-2 or TRBV6-3 and TRBJ1-5; D is unclear. The length of the CDR3 is 17 residues. Looked up from germline, CDR1 is MNHEY and CDR2 is SVGEGT. V was clipped by 2 bases and J by 3 bases, with 17 bases between them. The CDR3 region has the DNA TGTGCCAGCAGTTACACGAGACGCAAAAAGTACAATCAGCCCCAGCATTTT. This codes for CASSYTRRKKYNQPQHF.

This clonotype was found a few times. The chain links TRBV5-6 to TRBJ1-1, with TRBD1 matching over 11 bases. The V gene end was trimmed by 3 bases and the J gene end by 5 bases; junction bases not matched to a gene: 3. Germline assignment: CDR1 SGHDT and CDR2 YYEEEE. The CDR3 covers 14 residues. The chain's CDR3 is CASSSGQGGTEAFF. CDR3 DNA sequence: TGTGCCAGCAGCTCGGGACAGGGGGGTACTGAAGCTTTCTTT.

The chain employs TRBV12-3 or TRBV12-4 and TRBJ2-7; D is ambiguous. V was trimmed by 1 base and J by 3 bases, leaving 7 bases between them. The CDR3 is made up of 13 amino acids. CDR3 sequence: CASSLVRGYEQYF. In DNA, the CDR3 is TGTGCCAGCAGTTTAGTGAGAGGCTACGAGCAGTACTTC.

The chain combines TRBV12-3 or TRBV12-4 with TRBJ2-3, with 7 positions matching TRBD2. CDR3 length equals 17 residues. V lost 2 bases and J lost 7; bases outside the gene matches: 15. The CDR3 loop is CASSLLAEFFRGNTQYF. CDR3 bases: TGTGCCAGCAGTTTACTAGCGGAGTTCTTTAGGGGAAATACGCAGTATTTT.

This clonotype came up many times. This rearrangement joins TRBV20-1 to TRBJ2-7, with D possibly being TRBD2 (6 bases). Looked up from germline, CDR1 is DFQATT and CDR2 is SNEGSKA (reference sequence). V lost 0 bases and J 3 bases, leaving 15 bases between the germline ends. CDR3 length equals 15 residues. The CDR3 DNA follows: TGCAGTGCTAGAGATTACCAAGGGCGGGACTACGAGCAGTACTTC. Protein product: CSARDYQGRDYEQYF.

This clonotype was seen more than once but under ten times. The chain combines TRBV9 with TRBJ2-2; 9 bases map to TRBD1. The CDR3 is 14 amino acids. Germline-derived CDR1 and CDR2 are SGDLS and YYNGEE. The V segment lost 2 bases and the J segment 7 bases; nucleotides outside the gene matches: 3. In DNA, the CDR3 is TGTGCCAGCAGCGTTACAGGGGGCATCGGGGAGCTGTTTTTT. As protein: CASSVTGGIGELFF.

There are a few counts of this clonotype. The V call is TRBV30, the J call TRBJ2-7; D assignment may be TRBD1 or TRBD2 (5 bases each). The CDR3 contains 13 residues. Germline CDR1 reads GTSNPN; CDR2 reads SVGIG (reference sequence). V dropped 0 bases and J dropped 5 bases, with 11 bases sitting between them. This CDR3 is CAWSVLVGDEQYF. CDR3 coding DNA: TGTGCCTGGAGTGTTCTGGTGGGGGACGAGCAGTACTTC. Full variable domain (rest looked up from reference TRBV30 and TRBJ2-7): SQTIHQWPATLVQPVGSPLSLECTVEGTSNPNLYWYRQAAGRGLQLLFYSVGIGQISSEVPQNLSASRPQDRQFILSSKKLLLSDSGFYLCAWSVLVGDEQYFGPGTRLTVT.

This clonotype was seen a few times. This sequence joins TRBV20-1 and TRBJ2-7; D may be TRBD2 (6 bases). CDR1 and CDR2 (germline): DFQATT, SNEGSKA (reference sequence). The CDR3 sequence is 16 residues long. The V end was cut by 4 bases, the J end by 1 base, with 20 bases between. The CDR3 DNA is TGCAGTGCTAAGGACCGCCGGTGGGGGGAATCCTACGAGCAGTACTTC. Translated: CSAKDRRWGESYEQYF.

As concerns this clonotype: The junction and the germline gene differ at one end; a read error may be behind it. The J gene is TRBJ2-7, the V gene TRBV28, with D maybe TRBD1 (5 bases). This CDR3 comprises 14 residues. Germline CDR1 MDHEN, CDR2 SYDVKM. The CDR3 sequence: CARSLSAGFYEQYF. CDR3 nucleotides: TGTGCCCGCAGTTTATCCGCAGGGTTCTACGAGCAGTACTTC.

This clonotype was counted between two and nine times. CDR3 residues: CATSDLSSATGELFF. CDR3 DNA: TGTGCCACCAGTGATTTGTCTAGCGCGACCGGGGAGCTGTTTTTT. The chain uses TRBV24-1 and TRBJ2-2; tentative D call: TRBD2 (6 bases). Trimming took 0 bases from V and 5 from J, leaving 9 bases between them. Germline V gene data show CDR1 as KGHDR and CDR2 as SFDVKD. The CDR3 consists of 15 residues.